The present entry profiles one T cell receptor (beta chain) with its context. Its antigen is as yet unknown. The data originate from a study of vaccination and CD4 T cells after COVID-19. Background on the study: The authors used overlapping spike peptides from SARS-CoV-2, HCoV-NL63, HCoV-OC43 and HCoV-229E to stimulate cells.

Treatment given: approximately 9-day PBMC culture with coronavirus spike peptide pools or control peptides (ViraFEST assay). With approximately 10 ug/ml peptide pools and roughly 10 IU/ml IL-2, PBMCs were cultured at some 2.2 million per well. The V gene lost 1 base and the J gene lost 2 bases, with 16 bases spanning the gap. The CDR3 is 16 residues long. Germline values: CDR1 DFQATT, CDR2 SNEGSKA (reference sequence). Oncomine TCR Beta short-read sequencing was applied to DNA from cultured CD4+ T cells. In TCRdb, the PCR reads were re-called with MiXCR into one record per CDR3 protein. Of about 17,000 distinct CDR3 sequences in the sample, 45% to 65% were seen once.

Sequencing was performed on CD4+ T cells from blood, cultured in vitro. The gene calls are TRBV20-1 and TRBJ2-3; D possibly uses TRBD1 or TRBD2 (6 bases each). The receptor was isolated from a human donor who had recovered from COVID-19. The CDR3 nucleotides read TGCAGTGCTAGAGTGAATGGGGGGCTACACACAGATACGCAGTATTTT. This sequence encodes CSARVNGGLHTDTQYF.